This T cell receptor beta chain is from a study of blood T cell repertoires in COVID-19. Across the whole study: COVID-19 samples collected from the United States, Italy and Spain covered acute and convalescent phases. Nucleic acid was either cDNA or gDNA, and it came from T cells, B-cell-depleted T cells, or PBMCs.

The germline V gene has CDR1 SGDLS and CDR2 YYNGEE. The V end lost 2 bases, the J end lost 4 bases, and 8 bases lay between the germline ends. This CDR3 region has 13 residues. Authors' processing steps: Reference gene primer amplification in the assay estimated nucleated cell counts. Sequencing used immunoSEQ multiplex PCR; TCRdb keeps in-frame clones, though not all of them. That table supplies the V and J calls and clone size; D and trimming were determined from the DNA. The data hold about 160,000 clones, with approximately 88% observed a single time. This clonotype was sampled from a man between 65 and 79 years old with acute or convalescent COVID-19. The V call is TRBV9, the J call TRBJ2-3; possible D gene TRBD2, 6 bases. The specimen sequenced was peripheral blood. Written as DNA, the CDR3 is TGTGCCAGCAGCGTGGGAGGATCAGATACGCAGTATTTT. Amino acids: CASSVGGSDTQYF.